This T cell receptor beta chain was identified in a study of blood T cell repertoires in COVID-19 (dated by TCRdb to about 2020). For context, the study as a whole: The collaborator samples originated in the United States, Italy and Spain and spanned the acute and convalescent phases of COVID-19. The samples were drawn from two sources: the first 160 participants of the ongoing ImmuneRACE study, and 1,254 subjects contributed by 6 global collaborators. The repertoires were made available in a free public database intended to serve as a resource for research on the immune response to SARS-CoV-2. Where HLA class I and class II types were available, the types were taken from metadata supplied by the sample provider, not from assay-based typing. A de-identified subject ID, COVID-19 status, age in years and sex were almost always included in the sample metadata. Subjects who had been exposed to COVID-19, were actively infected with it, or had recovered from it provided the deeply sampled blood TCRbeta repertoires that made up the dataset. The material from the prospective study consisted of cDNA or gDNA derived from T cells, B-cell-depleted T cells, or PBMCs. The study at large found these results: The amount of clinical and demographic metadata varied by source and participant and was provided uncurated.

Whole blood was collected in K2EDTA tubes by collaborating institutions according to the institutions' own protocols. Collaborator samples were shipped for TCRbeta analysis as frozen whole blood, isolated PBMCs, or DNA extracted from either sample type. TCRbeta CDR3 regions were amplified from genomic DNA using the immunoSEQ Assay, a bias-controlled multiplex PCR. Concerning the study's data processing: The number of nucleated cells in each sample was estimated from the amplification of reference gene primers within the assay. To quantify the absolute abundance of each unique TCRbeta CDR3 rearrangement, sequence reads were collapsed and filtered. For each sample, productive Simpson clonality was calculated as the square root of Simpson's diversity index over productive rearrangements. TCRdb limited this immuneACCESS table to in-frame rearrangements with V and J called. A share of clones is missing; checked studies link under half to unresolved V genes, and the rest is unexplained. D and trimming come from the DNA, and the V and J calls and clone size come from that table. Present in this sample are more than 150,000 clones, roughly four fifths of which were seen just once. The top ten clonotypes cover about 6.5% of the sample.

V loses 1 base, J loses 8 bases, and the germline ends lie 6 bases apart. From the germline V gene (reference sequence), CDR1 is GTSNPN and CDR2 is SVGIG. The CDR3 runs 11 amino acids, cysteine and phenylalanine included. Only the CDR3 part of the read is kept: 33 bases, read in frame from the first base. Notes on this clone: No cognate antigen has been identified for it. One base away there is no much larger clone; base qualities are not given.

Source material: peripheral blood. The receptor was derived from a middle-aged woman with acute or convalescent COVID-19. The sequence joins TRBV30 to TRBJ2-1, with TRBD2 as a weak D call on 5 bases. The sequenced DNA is TGTGCCTGGAGTGGAGCGGATGAGCAGTTCTTC. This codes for CAWSGADEQFF.